This T cell receptor beta chain was sequenced for a study of blood T cell repertoires in COVID-19. Study details: COVID-19 samples collected from the United States, Italy and Spain covered acute and convalescent phases. PBMCs, B-cell-depleted T cells, or T cells were the source of the cDNA or gDNA that made up the material.

CDR3 size: 12 residues. Germline values: CDR1 ENHRY, CDR2 SYGVKD. Trimming removed 10 bases from V and 6 bases from J, with 16 bases in between. Per the original data handling: For nucleated cells, counts were estimated from reference gene primer amplification. TCRdb's table, derived via immunoSEQ multiplex PCR, lists solely in-frame clones and lacks some. The V and J calls and clone size are taken from that table; D and trimming were inferred from the DNA. The data hold about 15,000 clones, with 80% to 90% observed a single time. This rearrangement joins TRBV10-3 to TRBJ2-7; maybe TRBD1 (5 bases). The sample consisted of peripheral blood. The clonotype was recovered from a human donor in a cohort sampled during active COVID-19. CDR3 sequence reads: CATLVQQGEQYF. DNA for the CDR3: TGTGCCACTCTAGTGCAGCAGGGCGAGCAGTACTTC.